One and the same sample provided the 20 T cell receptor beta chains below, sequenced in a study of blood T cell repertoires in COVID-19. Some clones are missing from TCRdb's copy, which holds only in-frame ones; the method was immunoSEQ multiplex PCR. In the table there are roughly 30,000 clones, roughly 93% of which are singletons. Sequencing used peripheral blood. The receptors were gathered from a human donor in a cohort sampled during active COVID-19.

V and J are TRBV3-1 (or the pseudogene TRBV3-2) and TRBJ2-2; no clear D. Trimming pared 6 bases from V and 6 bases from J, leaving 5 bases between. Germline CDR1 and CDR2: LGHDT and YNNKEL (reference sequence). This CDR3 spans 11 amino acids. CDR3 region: CASSNSGELFF. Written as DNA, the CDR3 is TGTGCCAGCAGTAATTCCGGGGAGCTGTTTTTT.

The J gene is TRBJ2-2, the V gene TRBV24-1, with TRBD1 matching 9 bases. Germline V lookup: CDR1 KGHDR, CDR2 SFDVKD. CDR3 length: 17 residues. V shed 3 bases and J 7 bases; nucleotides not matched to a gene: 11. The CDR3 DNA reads TGTGCCACCAGTGATGGACAGGGGTACCGTTCTCGCGGGGAGCTGTTTTTT. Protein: CATSDGQGYRSRGELFF.

The CDR3 region is CASRDRGGSYGYTF. The CDR3 DNA is TGTGCCAGCAGAGACAGGGGCGGTAGCTATGGCTACACCTTC. The gene calls are TRBV28 and TRBJ1-2; 8 positions agree with TRBD1. This CDR3 comprises 14 residues. The ends lost 6 bases at V and 4 bases at J; junction bases unmatched: 7. Germline V gene lookup returns CDR1 MDHEN and CDR2 SYDVKM.

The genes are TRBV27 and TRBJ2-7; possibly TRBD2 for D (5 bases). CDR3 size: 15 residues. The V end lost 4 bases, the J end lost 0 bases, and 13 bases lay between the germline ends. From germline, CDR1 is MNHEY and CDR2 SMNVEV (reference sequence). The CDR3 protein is CASSYMVGDSYEQYF. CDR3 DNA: TGTGCCAGCAGTTATATGGTCGGGGACTCCTACGAGCAGTACTTC.

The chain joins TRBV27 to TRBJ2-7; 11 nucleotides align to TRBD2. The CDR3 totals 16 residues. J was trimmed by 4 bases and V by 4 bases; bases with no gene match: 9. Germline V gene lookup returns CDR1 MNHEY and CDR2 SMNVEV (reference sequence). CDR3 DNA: TGTGCCAGCAGTTCCTCACCACTAGCGGGGGTATACGAGCAGTACTTC. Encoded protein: CASSSSPLAGVYEQYF.

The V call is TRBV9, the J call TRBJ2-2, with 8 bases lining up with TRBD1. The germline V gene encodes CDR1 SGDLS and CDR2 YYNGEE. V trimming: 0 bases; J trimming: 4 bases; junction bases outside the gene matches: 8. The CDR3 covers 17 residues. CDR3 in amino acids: CASSVGRTGSSTGELFF. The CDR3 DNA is TGTGCCAGCAGCGTAGGGCGGACAGGGTCGTCCACCGGGGAGCTGTTTTTT.

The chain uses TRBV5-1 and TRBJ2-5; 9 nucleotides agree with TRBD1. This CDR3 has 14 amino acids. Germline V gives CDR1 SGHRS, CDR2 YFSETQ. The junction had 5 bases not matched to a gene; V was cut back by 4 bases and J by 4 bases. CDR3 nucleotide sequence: TGCGCCAGCAGCAGGGGGGGACAGGGAGAGACCCAGTACTTC. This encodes CASSRGGQGETQYF. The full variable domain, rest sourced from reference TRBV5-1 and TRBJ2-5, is KAGVTQTPRYLIKTRGQQVTLSCSPISGHRSVSWYQQTPGQGLQFLFEYFSETQRNKGNFPGRFSGRQFSNSRSEMNVSTLELGDSALYLCASSRGGQGETQYFGPGTRLLVL.

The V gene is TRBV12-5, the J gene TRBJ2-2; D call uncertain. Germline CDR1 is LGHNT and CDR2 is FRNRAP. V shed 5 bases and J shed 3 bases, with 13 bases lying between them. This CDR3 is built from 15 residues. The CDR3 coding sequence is TGTGCTAGTGGTACTGGTGGCGGAGACACCGGGGAGCTGTTTTTT. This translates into CASGTGGGDTGELFF.

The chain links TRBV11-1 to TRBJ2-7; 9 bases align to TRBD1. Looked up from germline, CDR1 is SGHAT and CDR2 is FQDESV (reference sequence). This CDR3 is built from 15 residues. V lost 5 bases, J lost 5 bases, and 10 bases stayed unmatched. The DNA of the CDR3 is TGTGCCAGCAGCCTCCGTTTGGACAGGGGCCACGAGCAGTACTTC. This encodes CASSLRLDRGHEQYF.

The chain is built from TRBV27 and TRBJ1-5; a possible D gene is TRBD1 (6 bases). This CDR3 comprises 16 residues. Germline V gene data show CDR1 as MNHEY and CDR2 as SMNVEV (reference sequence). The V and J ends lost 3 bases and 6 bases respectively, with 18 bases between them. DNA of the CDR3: TGTGCCAGCAGTTTCCTTCCTCTAAAGGGGGTTCAGCCCCAGCATTTT. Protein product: CASSFLPLKGVQPQHF.

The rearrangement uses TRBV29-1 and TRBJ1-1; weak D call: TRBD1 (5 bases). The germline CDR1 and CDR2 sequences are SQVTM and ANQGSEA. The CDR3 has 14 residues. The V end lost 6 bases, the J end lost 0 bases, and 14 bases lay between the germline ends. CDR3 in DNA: TGCAGCGTGGAGGGGCGGGGGATGAACACTGAAGCTTTCTTT. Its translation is CSVEGRGMNTEAFF.

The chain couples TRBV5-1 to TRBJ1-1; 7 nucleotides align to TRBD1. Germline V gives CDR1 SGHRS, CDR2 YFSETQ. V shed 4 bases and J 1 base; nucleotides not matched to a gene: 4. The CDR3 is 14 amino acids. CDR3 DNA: TGCGCCAGCAGCGTTACAGGGGCGAACACTGAAGCTTTCTTT. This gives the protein CASSVTGANTEAFF.

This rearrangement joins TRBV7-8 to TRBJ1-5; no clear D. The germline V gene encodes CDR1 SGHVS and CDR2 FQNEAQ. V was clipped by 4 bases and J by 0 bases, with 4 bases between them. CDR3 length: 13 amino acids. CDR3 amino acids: CASSSDSNQPQHF. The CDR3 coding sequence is TGTGCCAGCAGCTCAGATAGCAATCAGCCCCAGCATTTT.

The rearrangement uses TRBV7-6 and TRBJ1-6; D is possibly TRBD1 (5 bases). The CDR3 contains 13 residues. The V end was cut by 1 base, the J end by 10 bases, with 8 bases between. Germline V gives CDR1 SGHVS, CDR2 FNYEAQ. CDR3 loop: CASSLGQGSPLHF. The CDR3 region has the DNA TGTGCCAGCAGCTTAGGGCAGGGATCACCCCTCCACTTT.

The CDR3 reads CASSLMGQANTGELFF. Written as DNA, the CDR3 is TGTGCCAGCAGCCTCATGGGACAGGCGAACACCGGGGAGCTGTTTTTT. The V call is TRBV3-1 (or the pseudogene TRBV3-2), the J call TRBJ2-2, with TRBD1 identical over 8 bases. This CDR3 has 16 amino acids. Germline CDR1 and CDR2: LGHDT and YNNKEL (reference sequence). Trimming took 4 bases from V and 0 from J; bases not matched to a gene: 4.

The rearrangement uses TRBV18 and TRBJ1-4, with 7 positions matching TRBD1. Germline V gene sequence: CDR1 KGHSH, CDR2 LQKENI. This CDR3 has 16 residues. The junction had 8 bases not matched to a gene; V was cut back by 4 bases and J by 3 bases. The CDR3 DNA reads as TGTGCCAGCTCACTAAGAGGACAGGTCCCTAATGAAAAACTGTTTTTT. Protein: CASSLRGQVPNEKLFF.

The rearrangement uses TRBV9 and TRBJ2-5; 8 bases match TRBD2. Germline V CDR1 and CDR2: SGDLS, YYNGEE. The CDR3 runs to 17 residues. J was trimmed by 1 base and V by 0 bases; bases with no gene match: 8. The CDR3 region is CASSVAFQRERQETQYF. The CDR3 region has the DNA TGTGCCAGCAGCGTAGCTTTCCAGCGGGAGCGCCAAGAGACCCAGTACTTC.

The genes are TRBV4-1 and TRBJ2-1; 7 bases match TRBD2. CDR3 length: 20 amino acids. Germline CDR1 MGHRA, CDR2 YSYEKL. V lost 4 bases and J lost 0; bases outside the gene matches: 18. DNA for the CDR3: TGCGCCAGCAGCCCCAGCGGGGCGGGGATTGTAGGGCACTCCTACAATGAGCAGTTCTTC. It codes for CASSPSGAGIVGHSYNEQFF.

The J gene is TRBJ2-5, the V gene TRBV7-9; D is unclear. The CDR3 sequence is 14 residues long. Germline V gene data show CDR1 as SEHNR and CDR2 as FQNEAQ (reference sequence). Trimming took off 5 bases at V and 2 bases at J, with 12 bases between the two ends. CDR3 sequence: CASSKAWQQETQYF. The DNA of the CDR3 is TGTGCCAGCAGCAAAGCCTGGCAGCAAGAGACCCAGTACTTC.

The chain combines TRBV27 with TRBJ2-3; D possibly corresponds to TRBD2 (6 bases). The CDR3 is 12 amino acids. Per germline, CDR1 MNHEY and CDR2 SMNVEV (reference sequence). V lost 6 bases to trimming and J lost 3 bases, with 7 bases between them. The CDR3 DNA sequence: TGTGCCAGCAGCCGGGGGACAGATACGCAGTATTTT. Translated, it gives CASSRGTDTQYF.